The clone carrying this T cell receptor (beta chain) turned up a few times. Germline V gene lookup returns CDR1 SGDLS and CDR2 YYNGEE. The CDR3 runs to 16 residues. V gave up 3 bases and J gave up 5 bases, with 21 bases separating them. The sample is drawn from a study of human T cells and chemical hapten exposure. The wider study: Sensitization employed 2% DPC on approximately 2 cm by approximately 2 cm of upper inner arm skin.

The time point was: patch test 3, about 24 weeks after DPC sensitization. As to treatment: therapeutic diphenylcyclopropenone sensitization with weekly scalp DPC. TCRdb re-called the RACE reads through MiXCR, storing one row per CDR3 protein. In the table there are just over 95,000 distinct CDR3 sequences, about 28% of which are singletons. The source is a man aged 40-50 years with alopecia areata. Some clones in this sample may be carry-over from other donors' samples. The chain recombines TRBV9 with TRBJ2-7; D is possibly TRBD1 or TRBD2 (5 bases each). The sample in question was whole blood, obtained in connection with sensitization to the hapten diphenylcyclopropenone (DPC). The CDR3 bases are TGTGCCAGCAGCGCCCAAGGGACCCCCGTAACGGACGAGCAGTACTTC. Translating it yields CASSAQGTPVTDEQYF.